A selection of T cell receptor beta chains follows, all from one sample in a study of blood T cells in healthy people across ages. TCRdb re-called the 5' RACE reads with MiXCR, one entry per CDR3 protein. This sample has some 800,000 distinct CDR3 sequences, with roughly 25% found just once. The same specimen was also included in a second study, on T cells of mothers and their children.

Input material: blood. The receptor source for this set is a boy younger than 18 in good health. Both conserved end residues are part of each CDR3. The order of the fields is J gene, D gene, V gene, clone size, CDR3 DNA, CDR3 protein. A D gene is named only where the DNA matches it firmly. Size tells how often a clone was seen (once, few, many) or the class of an expanded clone, and some rows leave it out.

J gene: TRBJ2-3
D gene: TRBD2
V gene: TRBV27
clone size: few
CDR3 DNA: TGTGCCAGCAGTGTTGGACCAGCGGGGGATACGCAGTATTTT
CDR3 protein: CASSVGPAGDTQYF

J gene: TRBJ2-1
D gene: -
V gene: TRBV9
clone size: few
CDR3 DNA: TGTGCCAGCAGCGGACTAGGCGTTTCTGAGCAGTTCTTC
CDR3 protein: CASSGLGVSEQFF

J gene: TRBJ2-7
D gene: -
V gene: TRBV6-5
clone size: few
CDR3 DNA: TGTGCCAGCAGCCGGGACATGGGAGGGTACGAGCAGTACTTC
CDR3 protein: CASSRDMGGYEQYF

J gene: TRBJ1-1
D gene: -
V gene: TRBV29-1
clone size: few
CDR3 DNA: TGCAGCGTTTATGGGGGCGAGTACACTGAAGCTTTCTTT
CDR3 protein: CSVYGGEYTEAFF

J gene: TRBJ2-7
D gene: -
V gene: TRBV7-9
clone size: few
CDR3 DNA: TGTGCCAGCAGCTTAGTCGGCGGGGACCCCTACGAGCAGTACTTC
CDR3 protein: CASSLVGGDPYEQYF

J gene: TRBJ2-5
D gene: -
V gene: TRBV13
clone size: -
CDR3 DNA: TGTGCCAGCAGCCCCCGACTAGACCCTAGTGAGACCCAGTACTTC
CDR3 protein: CASSPRLDPSETQYF

J gene: TRBJ1-6
D gene: -
V gene: TRBV28
clone size: -
CDR3 DNA: TGTGCCAGCAGTTCCAGGAGCTCCTATAATTCACCCCTCCACTTT
CDR3 protein: CASSSRSSYNSPLHF

J gene: TRBJ2-7
D gene: -
V gene: TRBV15
clone size: few
CDR3 DNA: TGTGCCACCAGCAGAGTTACAGGGAAGACCGACGAGCAGTACTTC
CDR3 protein: CATSRVTGKTDEQYF

J gene: TRBJ2-3
D gene: -
V gene: TRBV7-8
clone size: -
CDR3 DNA: TGTGCCAGCAGCTTAGCGGAGTCAGGTCTTTCTAGCACAGATACGCAGTATTTT
CDR3 protein: CASSLAESGLSSTDTQYF

J gene: TRBJ2-1
D gene: -
V gene: TRBV10-3
clone size: few
CDR3 DNA: TGTGCCATCAGGGGGACCAATGAGCAGTTCTTC
CDR3 protein: CAIRGTNEQFF

J gene: TRBJ2-3
D gene: -
V gene: TRBV7-9
clone size: -
CDR3 DNA: TGTGCCAGCAGCTTAGGTTCGACCGGGGATACGCAGTATTTT
CDR3 protein: CASSLGSTGDTQYF